Below are 22 T cell receptor beta chains sequenced from a single sample in a study of low-dose radiotherapy and immunotherapy resistance in tumors. Primers used for first-strand cDNA, a TRAV- and TRBV-specific set, covered both alpha and beta chains. Amplification of TCRs used a constant-region primer and V-primer adapter for about 19 PCR cycles. TCRdb analysed the reads with MiXCR anew, one entry per CDR3 protein. Seen here are about 39,000 distinct CDR3 sequences, 25% to 40% observed once, and the top ten hold 3.7%. Indicated time point: before trial treatment. The sample in question was PBMCs, obtained before treatment. The receptor source for this set is a male donor with gallbladder cancer.

This clonotype occurred many times. The chain couples TRBV20-1 to TRBJ1-2; TRBD1 might be the D (5 bases). CDR1 DFQATT and CDR2 SNEGSKA come from the germline V gene (reference sequence). V was trimmed by 8 bases and J by 6 bases, leaving 31 bases between them. This CDR3 has 17 residues. In nucleotides, the CDR3 is TGCAGTCCACAAGAGGAACTCTTAAGGGGTATGCTCGATGGCTACACCTTC. Translation: CSPQEELLRGMLDGYTF.

With respect to this clonotype: It is likely a read error: a sequence one base away is far more abundant. The chain combines TRBV28 with TRBJ2-7, with a possible D match to TRBD1 (6 bases). The CDR3 sequence is 14 residues long. V lost 6 bases to trimming and J lost 7 bases, with 19 bases between them. Germline lookup yields CDR1 MDHEN and CDR2 SYDVKM. The CDR3 nucleotides read TGTGCCAGCAGAGTAGGGGGAAGCTTCGATGAGCAGTACTTC. Translation gives CASRVGGSFDEQYF.

About this clonotype: It is likely a read error, because the conserved phenylalanine at the end of the CDR3 is missing. This chain links TRBV5-8 with TRBJ1-6; D possibly corresponds to TRBD1 (6 bases). The CDR3 is 15 residues long. The V gene's germline CDR1 is SGHTS and CDR2 YDEGEE. The germline V and J ends were trimmed by 4 bases and 6 bases, with 14 bases remaining between them. CDR3 loop: CASSHRDMTNSPLHS. CDR3 DNA sequence: TGTGCCAGCAGCCACAGGGACATGACTAATTCACCCCTCCACTCC.

This clonotype appeared many times. The V gene is TRBV29-1, the J gene TRBJ2-3; perhaps TRBD2 as D (6 bases). The length of the CDR3 is 15 residues. V shed 2 bases and J shed 0 bases, with 12 bases lying between them. Germline CDR1 reads SQVTM; CDR2 reads ANQGSEA. CDR3 region: CSVESGGGSTDTQYF. The CDR3 nucleotides are TGCAGCGTTGAATCCGGGGGTGGGAGCACAGATACGCAGTATTTT.

This clonotype occurred many times. The chain has TRBV9 and TRBJ1-6; no clear D gene. V lost 3 bases to trimming and J lost 6 bases, with 10 bases between them. The CDR3 sequence is 14 residues long. Germline V gene lookup returns CDR1 SGDLS and CDR2 YYNGEE. The CDR3 loop is CASSGRLVNSPLHF. The CDR3 DNA reads TGTGCCAGCAGCGGTCGGCTCGTTAATTCACCCCTCCACTTT.

This clonotype was seen just once. This chain uses TRBV24-1 with TRBJ2-5; 8 bases are a match to TRBD1. Germline lookup yields CDR1 KGHDR and CDR2 SFDVKD. The CDR3 totals 13 residues. J was trimmed by 7 bases and V by 3 bases; bases with no gene match: 3. The CDR3 is CATSDGQGPTQYF. The DNA for the CDR3 is TGTGCCACCAGTGATGGACAGGGCCCGACCCAGTACTTC.

This clonotype has at least ten counts. This chain links TRBV27 with TRBJ2-1, with 8 bases aligning to TRBD1. Germline V gene data show CDR1 as MNHEY and CDR2 as SMNVEV (reference sequence). J was trimmed by 9 bases and V by 6 bases; bases with no gene match: 10. The CDR3 sequence is 14 residues long. The CDR3 protein is CASSRTGKAAEQFF. CDR3 DNA: TGTGCCAGCAGCCGGACAGGGAAGGCAGCTGAGCAGTTCTTC.

This clonotype was counted at least ten times. The CDR3, as DNA: TGTGCCAGCAGCTTACTCGCTTCCTACAATGAGCAGTTCTTC. Encoded protein: CASSLLASYNEQFF. This chain uses TRBV11-2 with TRBJ2-1; D is ambiguous. Trimming removed 2 bases from V and 1 base from J, with 6 bases in between. Germline V CDR1 and CDR2: SGHAT, FQNNGV. CDR3 size: 14 residues. The complete variable domain, with remaining parts taken from reference TRBV11-2 and TRBJ2-1, reads EAGVAQSPRYKIIEKRQSVAFWCNPISGHATLYWYQQILGQGPKLLIQFQNNGVVDDSQLPKDRFSAERLKGVDSTLKIQPAKLEDSAVYLCASSLLASYNEQFFGPGTRLTVL.

The V call is TRBV30, the J call TRBJ2-7, with 7 bases fitting TRBD1. CDR1 and CDR2 (germline): GTSNPN, SVGIG (reference sequence). The CDR3 runs 14 residues. With 1 base clipped from V and 0 bases from J, the junction kept 3 bases outside the gene matches. The CDR3 DNA follows: TGTGCCTGGAGTGAGGACAGGAGCTCCTACGAGCAGTACTTC. Residues: CAWSEDRSSYEQYF.

The chain uses TRBV2 and TRBJ2-7, with D possibly TRBD1 on 7 matching bases. Germline CDR1 is SNHLY and CDR2 is FYNNEI. This CDR3 spans 15 amino acids. Trimming shortened V by 1 base and J by 3 bases, and 13 bases separated the two germline ends. The CDR3, as DNA: TGTGCCAGCAGTGAAGGCGGGGACAGCATCTACGAGCAGTACTTC. Amino acid sequence: CASSEGGDSIYEQYF. Filled out from reference TRBV2 and TRBJ2-7, the complete variable domain reads EPEVTQTPSHQVTQMGQEVILRCVPISNHLYFYWYRQILGQKVEFLVSFYNNEISEKSEIFDDQFSVERPDGSNFTLKIRSTKLEDSAMYFCASSEGGDSIYEQYFGPGTRLTVT.

This clonotype was found a few times. V gene TRBV30 combines with J gene TRBJ2-7; D gene ambiguous. Germline CDR1 GTSNPN, CDR2 SVGIG (reference sequence). Trimming stripped 2 bases from V and 1 base from J, with 12 bases between. The CDR3 consists of 14 residues. CDR3 protein: CAWSKGIQSYEQYF. For the CDR3, the DNA is TGTGCCTGGAGTAAAGGGATACAATCCTACGAGCAGTACTTC.

This chain links TRBV6-6 with TRBJ2-1, with 15 nucleotides matching TRBD2. The CDR3 spans 17 residues. CDR1 MNHNY and CDR2 SVGAGI come from the germline V gene (reference sequence). J gave up 8 bases and V 6 bases, and 11 bases lay outside the gene matches. The DNA of the CDR3 is TGTGCCAGCAGACTCGCCGGGACTAGCGGGAGGCCCCATGAGCAGTTCTTC. Its protein is CASRLAGTSGRPHEQFF.

This clonotype is deemed medium-sized. V usage is TRBV20-1 and J usage is TRBJ2-1; D possibly corresponds to TRBD2 (6 bases). The CDR3 sequence is 15 residues long. Germline CDR1 is DFQATT and CDR2 is SNEGSKA (reference sequence). Trimming stripped 5 bases from V and 0 bases from J, with 14 bases between. CDR3 bases: TGCAGTGCTTCCCGACTAGGGAGCTCCTACAATGAGCAGTTCTTC. Its protein is CSASRLGSSYNEQFF.

This clonotype showed up just a few times. This chain connects TRBV11-2 to TRBJ2-2, with a weak D call TRBD2 (6 bases). CDR1 and CDR2 (germline): SGHAT, FQNNGV. This CDR3 spans 16 amino acids. V gave up 2 bases and J gave up 1 base, with 11 bases separating them. The CDR3 bases are TGTGCCAGCAGCTTATTACGACTAGGGAACACCGGGGAGCTGTTTTTT. Encoded protein: CASSLLRLGNTGELFF.

This clonotype was observed a few times. V usage is TRBV9 and J usage is TRBJ2-7; D is undetermined. The CDR3 contains 14 residues. V lost 4 bases to trimming and J lost 7 bases, with 18 bases between them. Germline values: CDR1 SGDLS, CDR2 YYNGEE. The CDR3: CASSSTTLASEQYF. The CDR3 DNA reads TGTGCCAGCAGCTCTACGACTTTAGCCTCGGAGCAGTACTTC. The whole variable domain, remainder taken from reference TRBV9 and TRBJ2-7, is DSGVTQTPKHLITATGQRVTLRCSPRSGDLSVYWYQQSLDQGLQFLIQYYNGEERAKGNILERFSAQQFPDLHSELNLSSLELGDSALYFCASSSTTLASEQYFGPGTRLTVT.

This clonotype was counted at least ten times. V usage is TRBV27 and J usage is TRBJ2-6; a possible D gene is TRBD2 (5 bases). Looked up from germline, CDR1 is MNHEY and CDR2 is SMNVEV (reference sequence). V lost 2 bases, J lost 0 bases, and 11 bases lay in between. This CDR3 spans 17 amino acids. CDR3 sequence reads: CASSLETTHSGANVLTF. The CDR3 nucleotides are TGTGCCAGCAGTTTAGAGACTACCCACTCTGGGGCCAACGTCCTGACTTTC. The variable domain in full, completed from reference TRBV27 and TRBJ2-6, reads EAQVTQNPRYLITVTGKKLTVTCSQNMNHEYMSWYRQDPGLGLRQIYYSMNVEVTDKGDVPEGYKVSRKEKRNFPLILESPSPNQTSLYFCASSLETTHSGANVLTFGAGSRLTVL.

The chain couples TRBV7-9 to TRBJ2-5, with a tentative D call TRBD1 (6 bases). Trimming pared 5 bases from V and 2 bases from J, leaving 12 bases between. CDR1 is SEHNR, CDR2 FQNEAQ, per germline (reference sequence). The CDR3 spans 14 residues. CDR3 sequence (DNA): TGTGCCAGCAGCGAGACAGGCCCTCAAGAGACCCAGTACTTC. Amino acid sequence: CASSETGPQETQYF.

The rearrangement links TRBV21-1 to TRBJ2-6. TRBV21-1 is termed a pseudogene. This CDR3 is built from 13 residues. CDR3 amino acids: CASSTGGANVLTF. Written as DNA, the CDR3 is TGTGCCAGCAGTACGGGTGGGGCCAACGTCCTGACTTTC.

This clonotype was picked up many times. The J gene is TRBJ2-5, the V gene TRBV7-2; D remains unclear. Trimming pared 8 bases from V and 7 bases from J, leaving 14 bases between. The CDR3 is 12 residues long. The germline V gene encodes CDR1 SGHTA and CDR2 FQGNSA. The CDR3 DNA reads as TGTGCCAGCCGCGACGGCCCCGGGACCCAGTACTTC. Protein product: CASRDGPGTQYF.

As regards this clonotype: This likely reflects a read error, since a far larger clone is one base away. This chain links TRBV29-1 with TRBJ2-7; no firm D call. Trimming took off 4 bases at V and 7 bases at J, with 11 bases between the two ends. The germline CDR1 and CDR2 sequences are SQVTM and ANQGSEA. There are 11 residues in the CDR3. CDR3 protein: CSVGQINEQYF. In DNA form, the CDR3 reads TGCAGCGTTGGCCAGATCAATGAGCAGTACTTC.

As regards this clonotype: The likely explanation is a read error, given a far larger clone one base away. V gene TRBV6-4 combines with J gene TRBJ2-1, with TRBD2 as a possible D gene (5 bases). Germline assignment: CDR1 MRHNA and CDR2 SNTAGT. The CDR3 runs to 13 residues. CDR3 nucleotide sequence: TGTGCCAGCAAGGTGGGAGCCTACAATAAGCAGTTCTTC. Translated: CASKVGAYNKQFF.

This clonotype was picked up many times. The chain links TRBV14 to TRBJ2-7; D is uncertain. This CDR3 contains 13 residues. Per the germline V gene, CDR1 is SGHDN and CDR2 is FVKESK. Trimming left V 4 bases short and J 0 bases short, with 7 bases between. CDR3 region: CASSLPPSYEQYF. The CDR3 nucleotides read TGTGCCAGCAGCCTCCCGCCCTCCTACGAGCAGTACTTC.